The rows below give T cell receptor beta chains drawn from one sample of a study of beta chain features in type 1 diabetes. TCRdb keeps only in-frame clones here, not all; method: immunoSEQ multiplex PCR. The table lists about 620,000 clones, about 14% of them singletons. Material: naive CD4+ T cells from blood. Receptors originate from a man between 18 and 35 years old in good health. Both conserved end residues are part of each CDR3. A D gene is named only where the DNA matches it firmly. Clone size is not always given. Where it is, it says once, few, many or a class for expanded clones.

J | V | size | length | D | DNA | CDR3
TRBJ1-1 | TRBV14 | NA | 13 | NA | TGTGCCAGCAGCCAAGTAGGGAACACTGAAGCTTTCTTT | CASSQVGNTEAFF
TRBJ1-2 | TRBV5-4 | NA | 14 | TRBD1 | TGTGCCAGCAGCTTGGGTCCGACAGGGGACGGCTACACCTTC | CASSLGPTGDGYTF
TRBJ1-2 | TRBV18 | NA | 13 | NA | TGTGCCAGCTCACCAAGGGAGGGGGAAGGCTACACCTTC | CASSPREGEGYTF
TRBJ2-5 | TRBV4-1 | few | 15 | NA | TGCGCCAGCAGCCAGGGGGGGACAGCACAAGAGACCCAGTACTTC | CASSQGGTAQETQYF
TRBJ2-7 | TRBV6-5 | few | 13 | NA | TGTGCCAGCAGTTACCGCGGGACTCGGGTGCAGTACTTC | CASSYRGTRVQYF
TRBJ2-5 | TRBV18 | few | 11 | NA | TGTGCCAGCTCACGTCAAGAGACCCAGTACTTC | CASSRQETQYF
TRBJ2-5 | TRBV9 | NA | 15 | TRBD1 | TGTGCCAGCAGCGCAGACCCGGACAGGGCCAAGACCCAGTACTTC | CASSADPDRAKTQYF
TRBJ1-5 | TRBV18 | NA | 14 | TRBD1 | TGTGCCAGCTCTCACGGGACAGGGAATCAGCCCCAGCATTTT | CASSHGTGNQPQHF
TRBJ2-3 | TRBV25-1 | NA | 12 | NA | TGTGCCAGCAGAAGAGGAGGGGATACGCAGTATTTT | CASRRGGDTQYF
TRBJ2-7 | TRBV18 | many | 11 | NA | TGTGCCAGCTCAACCACCTACGAGCAGTACTTC | CASSTTYEQYF
TRBJ2-2 | TRBV5-6 | few | 15 | TRBD1 | TGTGCCAGCAGCGCCGACAGGGGTTTCACCGGGGAGCTGTTTTTT | CASSADRGFTGELFF
TRBJ1-6 | TRBV2 | NA | 15 | NA | TGTGCCGGTAGATCGGAGGGCTCCTATAATTCACCCCTCCACTTT | CAGRSEGSYNSPLHF
TRBJ1-4 | TRBV6-5 | NA | 15 | NA | TGTGCCAGCAGTTACGTTGGCGTAAACCATGAAAAACTGTTTTTT | CASSYVGVNHEKLFF
TRBJ1-3 | TRBV7-8 | few | 17 | NA | TGTGCCAGCAGCACCCAACACACGCAGGGGCCTGGAAACACCATATATTTT | CASSTQHTQGPGNTIYF
TRBJ1-3 | TRBV18 | few | 14 | NA | TGTGCCAGCGCAGCGGGGGTTTCTGGAAACACCATATATTTT | CASAAGVSGNTIYF
TRBJ2-2 | TRBV6-5 | NA | 16 | NA | TGTGCCAGCAGTTACGGGCCGGGACCACGGGCCGGGGAGCTGTTTTTT | CASSYGPGPRAGELFF